This TCR beta chain is drawn from a study of cytomegalovirus exposure and HLA in healthy donors (dated by TCRdb to 2017 to 2019). Broadly, across the study: In an earlier analysis of roughly 590 of the donors, 250 to 350 Gb of sequence data and just under 120 million unique TCR beta sequences from roughly 180 million T cells were reported. Approximately 310 gigabases of sequencing data and 70 million to 85 million unique TCR sequences were included in an early release covering roughly 600 HLA-typed donors. Among the roughly 400 genotyped donors, approximately 81% belonged to the genetic ancestry cluster associated with self-reported Caucasian donors. The aim of the study was to test whether cataloging public T cell receptors could identify signatures of past pathogen exposure. The study used immunosequencing to profile the T cell repertoires of approximately 690 subjects and linked those repertoires to cytomegalovirus serostatus. A separate validation cohort of roughly 120 different subjects was used in addition to the roughly 670-subject first cohort. To predict cytomegalovirus infection status, the study combined high-throughput TCR immunosequencing, statistical association of individual TCRs with disease status, and machine learning. A later analysis re-analyzed previously published TCR beta repertoires from roughly 630 donors and added high-resolution HLA genotyping to study TCR occurrence patterns. The later analysis used no new phenotypic data to find candidate immune exposures, relying instead on TCR beta sequences and their occurrence across donors. To decide whether each TCR beta V gene segment behaved as functional or pseudogenic, an earlier analysis of some 600 of the donors relied on high-throughput TCR beta sequencing. Donor age, sex, ethnicity and CMV serostatus were compiled together with the repertoire data. In a later genetic analysis, genome-wide SNP genotypes for about 60% of the 666 donors were used, and that subset was treated as a discovery cohort. Every repertoire in the discovery cohort had been generated on one and the same sequencing platform. HLA typing covered class I and class II loci at four-digit resolution. Typing coverage varied by locus: roughly 620-640 donors for A, B, C, DRB1 and DQB1; 522 for DQA1; about 570 for DPA1; 450 to 480 for DPB1. Roughly five DR-DQ haplotypes were handled as single units for association and clustering because linkage in the cohort was strong. Among some 410 genotyped donors of the cohort, an average of roughly 230,000 unique TCR beta nucleotide sequences was sequenced per donor, of which about 19% were non-productive.

About this clone itself: It lacks a known antigen. A junction end diverges from the germline sequence, so it may reflect a read error. The sample has other DNA sequences that encode this CDR3 too.

In total, roughly 670 healthy bone marrow donors made up the cohort. At the time of sampling, all cohort members were nominally healthy, though unrecorded immune exposures were likely present. The donor was CMV seropositive and was included in the group of some 290 seropositive cohort members. Every donor gave a peripheral blood sample, and the peripheral blood mononuclear cells from that sample were used for TCR beta sequencing. The Qiagen DNeasy Blood Extraction Kit was used to extract genomic DNA from the blood cell samples. Library preparation used the immunoSEQ multiplex PCR assay. For the multiplex PCR, a mixture combining 60 forward primers for TCR Vbeta segments and 13 reverse primers for TCR Jbeta segments was used. A multiplex PCR assay on genomic DNA amplified the CDR3 region of rearranged TCR beta genes. The amplified TCR beta libraries were sequenced on the Illumina HiSeq System as 87-base-pair reads. From the authors' description of their analysis: In a later analysis, 77 million or so unique TCR beta chains were counted across the 500 to 850 repertoires, and approximately 9.9 million of these chains were shared by at least two donors. To remove PCR and sequencing errors, raw reads were error-corrected and collapsed into unique sequences using a nearest-neighbor algorithm that merged closely related sequences. Alignment of CDR3 sequences to IMGT reference sequences was used to assign V, D and J gene segments. Each retained sequence needed at least a six-nucleotide match to both a V gene segment and a J gene segment. Rearrangements were called productive when the CDR3 lacked stop codons and stayed in frame with V and J; all others were non-productive. Following IMGT convention, CDR3 was defined as the stretch from the second conserved V-encoded cysteine up to the conserved J-encoded phenylalanine. The earlier analysis of roughly 590 of the donors excluded any sequence lacking an unambiguous match to a single V gene segment. In an earlier analysis of some 590 of the donors, V segments were called functional above 56.7% productive rearrangements and were called segregating when the between-donor standard deviation exceeded 5%. To diagnose cytomegalovirus status from the catalog of TCR beta chain sequences, a statistical classification framework was built. In a later analysis, V and J genes were assigned by comparing TCR nucleotide sequences against IMGT/GENE-DB human TR gene sequences. The TCRdist pipeline was used in a later analysis to assign CDR3 sequences and most-parsimonious VDJ recombination scenarios. A later analysis defined each TCR beta chain by its CDR3 amino acid sequence plus V-gene family, and excluded reads lacking a unique V-gene family. A later analysis removed 592 highly shared, low-generation-probability nucleotide sequences to deal with suspected cross-contamination and a sequencing artifact. In a later analysis, a clonal expansion index was calculated for each public chain from normalized within-repertoire ranks of inferred template counts. In a later analysis, generation probabilities were computed with a VDJ recombination model fitted to out-of-frame rearrangements, and the resulting probabilities were checked against IGoR. Hypergeometric tests were used in a later analysis to score TCR-TCR, TCR-HLA and TCR-CMV co-occurrence, with a repertoire-size bias correction applied to the TCR pairs. To estimate false discovery rates, a later analysis permuted the HLA or CMV assignments 20 times. In a later analysis, co-occurring TCRs were grouped using DBSCAN, and TCRdist sequence similarity was added for clustering within HLA-allele-positive subsets. For co-occurrence clustering, repertoires with fewer than 30,000 or more than 120,000 public chains were excluded, along with four to six repertoires with anomalous nucleotide sharing. In TCRdb, the immuneACCESS table is reduced to in-frame sequences with V and J assigned. These tables do not hold every clone; where another copy was compared, an unresolved V gene accounts for under half, and the others remain unexplained. V, J and clone size reflect that table, while D and trimming were determined from the DNA. In this sample the table shows about 140,000 clones, approximately 84% of which occur a single time. The top ten clones comprise approximately 1.5% of the sample.

From the cysteine up to the phenylalanine, the CDR3 has a length of 16 residues. Kept here is only the CDR3 DNA, which spans 48 bases and is read in frame from base 1. In the germline V gene, CDR1 corresponds to SGHRS and CDR2 to YFSETQ. What the authors observed across the whole study: In both the original and validation cohorts, the classifier was reported to diagnose cytomegalovirus status with high specificity and sensitivity. For the cohort, immune exposure information was limited to CMV serostatus. Several of the top co-occurrence clusters appeared to be linked to parvovirus B19, influenza, CMV and Epstein-Barr virus, according to a later analysis. Some IMGT-functional V segments, including TRBV6-2 and TRBV6-3, could not be told apart with the 87-base-pair reads, so those segments were excluded. Assigning TCR associations to individual alleles was difficult when HLA alleles, especially DR and DQ, strongly co-occurred. The study gave a list of 150 to 200 TCR beta chains associated with cytomegalovirus. Most TCR sequences were seen in very few donors, while some public TCRs were found in many individuals. Because counts were too low, 15 to 20 rarely observed V segments, including chromosome 9 orphons, were left out of the earlier analysis of 500 to 750 of the donors. Roughly uniform sequencing depth across donors was assumed in presence/absence analyses, although this assumption may not hold. In vitro tests confirmed that a few of the cytomegalovirus-associated TCR beta chains recognize cytomegalovirus antigens. An association between a missense DCLRE1C variant and V-gene and J-gene trimming of TCR beta chains was found in a later genetic analysis and replicated in an independent cohort. The cohort was sequenced for TCR beta chains only, and without alpha or paired-chain data the features that could be detected were limited. According to a later genetic analysis, donors in an Asian-associated ancestry cluster had fewer N-insertions in productive TCRs than the approximately 710-donor mean. In a later analysis, the rate of TCR association differed among HLA loci, with DRB1 alleles having the most associated TCRs and HLA-C alleles having the fewest. Specific HLA alleles were associated with over 15,000 TCR beta sequences at a false discovery rate of 0.05 in a later analysis. According to a later analysis, most CMV-associated TCR beta chains appeared to be HLA-restricted, and the HLA associations seemed to be driven largely by CMV exposure. A group of highly shared sequence variants was considered likely to be a technical artifact of the sequencing pipeline. Correlated functional status among segregating V segments might be attributable to linkage disequilibrium, but an unknown experimental factor could not be ruled out. According to the authors, the approach could potentially be generalized to other disease states and immunological phenotypes. In an earlier analysis of 587 of the donors, most TCR beta V segments were observed in productive rearrangements about 90% or about 30% of the time, broadly matching IMGT annotations. Because some donors lacked HLA typing at each locus, the association tests relied only on the typed subset. A further reported finding was that TCR beta sequences accurately predicted the HLA-A and HLA-B alleles for most subjects in the first cohort. A later analysis found that HLA-associated TCR beta chains were more clonally expanded and had lower generation probabilities than equally common non-associated chains.

The specimen was PBMCs. The chain is assembled from TRBV5-1 and TRBJ1-2; a weak D assignment points to TRBD1 (6 bases agree). The clonotype comes from a man aged 30-40 years in good health and CMV-seropositive. The CDR3: CASSKLMRTDFYGYTF. The nucleotides read TGCGCTAGCAGCAAACTTATGCGGACAGACTTCTATGGCTACACCTTC.